This TCR beta chain was recorded in a study of T-cell reconstitution after alpha-beta-depleted transplantation in children. The CDR3 totals 19 residues. The V gene end was trimmed by 4 bases and the J gene end by 4 bases; junction bases not matched to a gene: 16. The germline V gene encodes CDR1 MNHEY and CDR2 SVGAGI. Unique molecular identifiers featured in how the TCRbeta library was prepared. TCRdb called the PCR reads again in MiXCR, with one record for every CDR3 protein. Of about 200,000 distinct CDR3 sequences listed, 5.5% to 7% are singletons. This clonotype occurred many times. The TCR sequence derives from a girl in the first two years of life with combined immunodeficiency, due to receive a stem cell transplant. Source: PBMCs, taken before TCRalphabeta/CD19-depleted stem cell transplant. This chain uses TRBV6-5 with TRBJ2-2; 9 nucleotides match TRBD2. CDR3 coding DNA: TGTGCCAGCAGTTCCCTAGAGGTAGCGGGGGTAATAACCACCGGGGAGCTGTTTTTT. This translates into CASSSLEVAGVITTGELFF.